These T cell receptor beta chains were read from a single sample in a study of T cell repertoires in cytomegalovirus infection. MiXCR was run by TCRdb on the reads, yielding one entry per CDR3 protein. Of around 300,000 distinct CDR3 sequences in the sample, more than 20% are singletons; the top ten hold about 15%. Material for sequencing was PBMCs. These receptor sequences come from a human donor in good health (CMV status not recorded). Some clones in this sample may be carry-over from other donors' samples. CDR3s include the opening cysteine and the closing phenylalanine or tryptophan. The order of the fields is CDR3 DNA, CDR3 protein, D gene, V gene, clone size, J gene. The D gene is left open where the match is weak. Clone sizes are given selectively: once, few, many, or a class where the clone is expanded.

DNA: TGCAGTGCTAGAGTAGTAAATGAGCAGTTCTTC
CDR3: CSARVVNEQFF
D: .
V: TRBV20-1
size: .
J: TRBJ2-1

DNA: TGCAGTGCTAGAGATTTGATGACCTACGAGCAGTACTTC
CDR3: CSARDLMTYEQYF
D: .
V: TRBV20-1
size: .
J: TRBJ2-7

DNA: TGTGCCACCAGCAGGGATTCATGGACAGGGAGTTCCGTTCGGTTCTTC
CDR3: CATSRDSWTGSSVRFF
D: TRBD1
V: TRBV15
size: .
J: TRBJ2-1

DNA: TGTGCCAGCAGCTGGACGGGACAGGGGACCGGGGAGCTGTTTTTT
CDR3: CASSWTGQGTGELFF
D: TRBD1
V: TRBV7-4
size: .
J: TRBJ2-2

DNA: TGTGCCAGCAGCCCCCTGAGACAGGCGAACACCGGGGAGCTGTTTTTT
CDR3: CASSPLRQANTGELFF
D: .
V: TRBV7-3
size: many
J: TRBJ2-2

DNA: TGCAGTGCCCTTGCGGACAGCCCTTACCAAGAGACCCAGTACTTC
CDR3: CSALADSPYQETQYF
D: .
V: TRBV20-1
size: .
J: TRBJ2-5

DNA: TGTGCCAGCAGTTTCGGGACAGGCAATCAGCCCCAGCATTTT
CDR3: CASSFGTGNQPQHF
D: TRBD1
V: TRBV28
size: many
J: TRBJ1-5

DNA: TGTGCCAGCAGTGAGTATACAGGGAATACCTACGAGCAGTACTTC
CDR3: CASSEYTGNTYEQYF
D: .
V: TRBV2
size: few
J: TRBJ2-7

DNA: TGTGCCAGCAGCCCGTCGGCTCCCCCCCAGGGTACGCAGTATTTT
CDR3: CASSPSAPPQGTQYF
D: .
V: TRBV7-2
size: .
J: TRBJ2-3

DNA: TGTGCCAGCAGCTGGCTGGGAGACCAGTTCTTC
CDR3: CASSWLGDQFF
D: .
V: TRBV7-8
size: many
J: TRBJ2-1

DNA: TGTGCCAGCAGCTTAGAGAGCGGCCTACCTGCCTACGAGCAGTACTTC
CDR3: CASSLESGLPAYEQYF
D: .
V: TRBV7-2
size: .
J: TRBJ2-7

DNA: TGTGCCAGCTCACCCGTGGACACTGGTCCGGGCAATCAGCCCCAGCATTTT
CDR3: CASSPVDTGPGNQPQHF
D: .
V: TRBV18
size: .
J: TRBJ1-5

DNA: TGTGCCAGCAGCTTAAACGGGGGCACAGGGTACGAGCAGTACTTC
CDR3: CASSLNGGTGYEQYF
D: .
V: TRBV7-2
size: many
J: TRBJ2-7

DNA: TGTGCCAGCAGCTTAGCGAGGACCTTGACGGAGACCCAGTACTTC
CDR3: CASSLARTLTETQYF
D: .
V: TRBV7-6
size: .
J: TRBJ2-5

DNA: TGCGCCAGCCGGGAGGGACAGGACTACGAGCAGTACTTC
CDR3: CASREGQDYEQYF
D: .
V: TRBV5-1
size: .
J: TRBJ2-7

DNA: TGTGCCAGCAGCTCGAGGACAGACACCGGGGAGCTGTTTTTT
CDR3: CASSSRTDTGELFF
D: .
V: TRBV7-2
size: few
J: TRBJ2-2

DNA: TGCAGCGCGGGACAGGGGATGGGAGATACGCAGTATTTT
CDR3: CSAGQGMGDTQYF
D: TRBD1
V: TRBV29-1
size: few
J: TRBJ2-3

DNA: TGTGCCAGCAGCTCCAGAATGGGGATCCAAGAGACCCAGTACTTC
CDR3: CASSSRMGIQETQYF
D: .
V: TRBV11-2
size: many
J: TRBJ2-5

DNA: TGTGCCAGCAGTCGGACTAGCGGGAGCGGTGAGCAGTTCTTC
CDR3: CASSRTSGSGEQFF
D: TRBD2
V: TRBV7-2
size: many
J: TRBJ2-1

DNA: TGCAGCGCCTCCGCGCGGGAGCCGTACAATGAGCAGTTCTTC
CDR3: CSASAREPYNEQFF
D: TRBD2
V: TRBV29-1
size: .
J: TRBJ2-1

DNA: TGTGCCAGCAGCTCACAACAGGCGCCTTCCCTCCACTTT
CDR3: CASSSQQAPSLHF
D: .
V: TRBV7-2
size: .
J: TRBJ1-6

DNA: TGTGCCAGCAGCTTAGTCTTGGGTGGGGGTGAGCAGTTCTTC
CDR3: CASSLVLGGGEQFF
D: .
V: TRBV11-2
size: .
J: TRBJ2-1

DNA: TGCAGTGCTTCTATCATCACTGAAGCTTTCTTT
CDR3: CSASIITEAFF
D: .
V: TRBV20-1
size: .
J: TRBJ1-1

DNA: TGTGCCAGCAGTTACCCAGGACGGTTCTCCTACAATGAGCAGTTCTTC
CDR3: CASSYPGRFSYNEQFF
D: .
V: TRBV6-2/TRBV6-3
size: few
J: TRBJ2-1

DNA: TGTGCCAGCAGCTTGAATACAGCGGAGTACTTC
CDR3: CASSLNTAEYF
D: .
V: TRBV5-6
size: few
J: TRBJ2-7

DNA: TGTGCCAGCAGCCCCCTAGGCCGGGGGCTAGATACGCAGTATTTT
CDR3: CASSPLGRGLDTQYF
D: .
V: TRBV14
size: .
J: TRBJ2-3

DNA: TGTGCCAGCACTCAGCCTGGAGGGGGCAAGAGCTCCTACAATGAGCAGTTCTTC
CDR3: CASTQPGGGKSSYNEQFF
D: .
V: TRBV6-1
size: .
J: TRBJ2-1

DNA: TGCGCCAGCAGTGAGATAGAAGCCTATGAGCAGTTCTTC
CDR3: CASSEIEAYEQFF
D: .
V: TRBV10-2
size: few
J: TRBJ2-1

DNA: TGTGCCAGCAGCTTAGTATCAGGACAGGTGGGGAGAGATGAGCAGTTCTTC
CDR3: CASSLVSGQVGRDEQFF
D: TRBD1
V: TRBV7-2
size: .
J: TRBJ2-1

DNA: TGTGCCAGCAGCCCGGGACAGTGTTCCTTC
CDR3: CASSPGQCSF
D: TRBD1
V: TRBV7-3
size: .
J: TRBJ2-7

DNA: TGTGCCAGCAACGGGAGAACCTACGAGCAGTACTTC
CDR3: CASNGRTYEQYF
D: .
V: TRBV6-5
size: .
J: TRBJ2-7

DNA: TGTGCCAGCAGCTTAGCGCCGGAGTCAGTATTCACTGAAGCTTTCTTT
CDR3: CASSLAPESVFTEAFF
D: .
V: TRBV7-2
size: few
J: TRBJ1-1

DNA: TGTGCCAGCAGCGTAGGACTAGCGGCCCCCTACGAGCAGTACTTC
CDR3: CASSVGLAAPYEQYF
D: TRBD2
V: TRBV9
size: .
J: TRBJ2-7

DNA: TGTGCCAGCCTCGGAACCTACAATGAGCAGTTCTTC
CDR3: CASLGTYNEQFF
D: .
V: TRBV28
size: few
J: TRBJ2-1

DNA: TGTGCCAGCAGTTTATTTTCCCGGGCGAGACTATATCAGCCCCAGCATTTT
CDR3: CASSLFSRARLYQPQHF
D: .
V: TRBV12-3/TRBV12-4
size: .
J: TRBJ1-5

DNA: TGTGCCAGCAGTTTTAGGGGTGGCGATCAGCCCCAGCGTTTT
CDR3: CASSFRGGDQPQRF
D: .
V: TRBV27
size: .
J: TRBJ1-5

DNA: TGTGCCAGCAGGACGGCCGGTCGGTTCTACGAGCAGTACTTC
CDR3: CASRTAGRFYEQYF
D: .
V: TRBV28
size: .
J: TRBJ2-7

DNA: TGCAGTGCTAGAGATCAAGGGGTCACAGATACGCAGTATTTT
CDR3: CSARDQGVTDTQYF
D: .
V: TRBV20-1
size: .
J: TRBJ2-3

DNA: TGTGCCAGCAGCTTACTGGGGCAGCAAGAGACCCAGTACTTC
CDR3: CASSLLGQQETQYF
D: .
V: TRBV7-2
size: few
J: TRBJ2-5

DNA: TGTGCCAGCAGCTTAAGGGGCGGTTTTGAAAAACTGTTTTTT
CDR3: CASSLRGGFEKLFF
D: .
V: TRBV7-2
size: many
J: TRBJ1-4

DNA: TGTGCCAGCAGCTTAGAGGCTAGCGGCAATCAGCCCCAGCATTTT
CDR3: CASSLEASGNQPQHF
D: .
V: TRBV7-2
size: many
J: TRBJ1-5

DNA: TGTGCCAGCAGTCCGACATTCTACGAGCAGTACTTC
CDR3: CASSPTFYEQYF
D: .
V: TRBV28
size: .
J: TRBJ2-7

DNA: TGTGCCAGTAGTATAGAGGCAGGGTGGGGCAATGAGCAGTTCTTC
CDR3: CASSIEAGWGNEQFF
D: .
V: TRBV19
size: many
J: TRBJ2-1